This record covers a single T cell receptor (beta chain). The antigen is unknown. This specimen belongs to a study of OX40 agonist ivuxolimab in advanced cancers. V shed 0 bases and J shed 6 bases, with 12 bases lying between them. This CDR3 spans 14 amino acids. TCRdb's table, derived via immunoSEQ multiplex PCR, lists solely in-frame clones and lacks some. Among approximately 89,000 clones listed, around 88% were seen once. Regarding the study as a whole: CD4+ and CD8+ blood T cells expanded clonally by week 6 at 0.1 to 3.0 mg/kg.

The clonotype comes from an adult with an advanced solid tumor such as melanoma, head and neck, liver or kidney cancer. Sequencing used CD4+ or CD8+ T cells sorted from blood, obtained in a trial of the OX40 agonist ivuxolimab. This chain connects TRBV5-3 to TRBJ1-2; D might be TRBD1 (6 bases). TRBV5-3 is treated as an ORF (open reading frame) with a function not yet certain. The CDR3 loop is CARSLAGGSHGYTF. Here the CDR3 DNA reads TGTGCCAGAAGCTTGGCGGGGGGCAGCCATGGCTACACCTTC.